This TCR beta chain was recorded in a study of metastatic and nonmetastatic thyroid tumors. Background on the study: Both malignant and benign thyroid patients supplied peripheral blood and tumor or nodule tissue samples, across which the repertoires of these patients were then compared.

All patients were untreated before thyroid surgery. Worth noting for this clone: One end of the junction does not line up with germline, which may come from a read error.

This CDR3 contains 15 residues. The V gene's germline CDR1 is MDHEN and CDR2 SYDVKM. From the PCR reads, TCRdb re-called clones with MiXCR. The sample has more than 9,500 clones; 31% are singletons. The genes are TRBV28 and TRBJ2-7; 10 nucleotides agree with TRBD2. The clonotype comes from a male donor with papillary thyroid cancer or a benign thyroid nodule (not recorded which). Some clones in this sample may be carry-over from other donors' samples. The specimen sequenced was tumor tissue. The CDR3, as DNA: TGTGCCAGCAGGTCCATGAGCGGGGGGGCCTACGAGCAGGACTTC. Amino acid sequence: CASRSMSGGAYEQDF.